Sequencing of this TCR beta chain was carried out in a study of T-cell reconstitution after alpha-beta-depleted transplantation in children. Unique molecular identifiers were used in preparing the TCRbeta library. One entry per CDR3 protein results from TCRdb running MiXCR on the PCR reads. This table has about 340,000 distinct CDR3 sequences, 13% appearing once. The table lists this clonotype with a few counts. The CDR3 contains 14 residues. Germline assignment: CDR1 SGHRS and CDR2 YFSETQ. V was pared by 5 bases and J by 5 bases, with 16 bases between. Specimen: PBMCs, collected from the stem cell graft. V usage is TRBV5-1 and J usage is TRBJ2-5; D remains unclear. The clonotype comes from a human donor who donated a stem cell graft to a child with Fanconi anemia. CDR3 residues: CASSLTAGGETQYF. The CDR3 DNA reads as TGCGCCAGCAGTCTAACTGCCGGCGGTGAGACCCAGTACTTC.